This is a list of T cell receptor beta chains from one sample in a study of blood T cell repertoires in COVID-19. Sequencing was performed with immunoSEQ multiplex PCR; in TCRdb, only in-frame clones are kept and a portion is missing. The data hold some 310,000 clones, with around 90% observed a single time. Specimen: peripheral blood. These receptors all come from a woman in her twenties or thirties with COVID-19, enrolled during active disease. Both conserved end residues are part of each CDR3. D genes are given only for firm matches. The size entry is marked missing in some rows and otherwise reads once, few, many or a size class.

D gene	clone size	J gene	V gene	CDR3 DNA	CDR3 protein
TRBD1	.	TRBJ2-1	TRBV5-1	TGCGCCAGCAGCTTCCTCGGACAGGGCGGAAAAAATGAGCAGTTCTTC	CASSFLGQGGKNEQFF
TRBD2	.	TRBJ2-1	TRBV6-4	TGTGCCAGCAGTGCCAGCTTATTAGTAGCGGGAGTTAGTAATGAGCAGTTCTTC	CASSASLLVAGVSNEQFF
.	.	TRBJ1-1	TRBV5-1	TGCGCCAGCAGCTTGGTCACAGGAGCACACACTGAAGCTTTCTTT	CASSLVTGAHTEAFF
TRBD1	.	TRBJ1-5	TRBV23-1	TGCGCCAGCAGTCAACCGACTGGGACAGTGAGGAGGATTAGGACCCAGCATTTT	CASSQPTGTVRRIRTQHF
.	once	TRBJ2-3	TRBV28	TGTGCCAGCAGTCCAAAGGGGCAAGAGTATTTT	CASSPKGQEYF
TRBD1	once	TRBJ1-3	TRBV5-1	TGCGCCAGCAGCTTGGATGGGACAGGCGGAAACACCATATATTTT	CASSLDGTGGNTIYF
TRBD1	once	TRBJ2-3	TRBV6-5	TGTGCCAGCAGAACGACAGGGGGCACAGATACGCAGTATTTT	CASRTTGGTDTQYF
TRBD1	.	TRBJ1-5	TRBV30	TGTGCCTGGAGCGCGGGGACAGCCTCGGGGCCCCAGCATTTT	CAWSAGTASGPQHF
.	.	TRBJ2-1	TRBV4-2	TGTGCCAGCAGCCAAGATAGGGGTAGGGAGCAGTTCTTC	CASSQDRGREQFF
TRBD1	once	TRBJ2-6	TRBV2	TGTGCCAGCAGTGAAGGCTCGGGACAGTACAACGTCCTGACTTTC	CASSEGSGQYNVLTF
TRBD1	.	TRBJ1-6	TRBV7-8	TGTGCCAGCAGCTTAGGAAGGACAGGTCGCAATTCACCCCTCCACTTT	CASSLGRTGRNSPLHF
.	.	TRBJ1-4	TRBV5-1	TGCGCCAGCAGCTTGGTGCTCAGGCAAAGCACCAATGAAAAACTGTTTTTT	CASSLVLRQSTNEKLFF
.	.	TRBJ2-3	TRBV7-3	TGTGCCAGCAGCCCCCTAGCGAGCACAGATACGCAGTATTTT	CASSPLASTDTQYF
.	.	TRBJ1-5	TRBV5-1	TGCGCCAGCAGACCGACAGTGGGTAAACAGCCCCAGCATTTT	CASRPTVGKQPQHF
.	.	TRBJ1-6	TRBV27	TGTGCCAGCAGTTTAATGAGCGGTTGGCCCTATAATTCACCCCTCCACTTT	CASSLMSGWPYNSPLHF
.	.	TRBJ1-3	TRBV7-8	TGTGCCAGCAGCTTAGTGGCCAGGGAGGCTGGAAACACCATATATTTT	CASSLVAREAGNTIYF
.	.	TRBJ2-1	TRBV3-1/TRBV3-2	TGTGCCTCGGGGTCCTCCTACAATGAGCAGTTCTTC	CASGSSYNEQFF
TRBD1	.	TRBJ1-2	TRBV7-9	TGTGCCAGCAGCGAGGACAGGGTCGGGTCTGGCTACACCTTC	CASSEDRVGSGYTF
.	.	TRBJ2-1	TRBV2	TGTGCCAGCAGTGAAGCAAACAGGGTCCGGGCAAATGAGCAGTTCTTC	CASSEANRVRANEQFF
TRBD1	.	TRBJ2-2	TRBV6-6	TGTGCCAGCAGGATCGGACAGGCCACCGGGGAGCTGTTTTTT	CASRIGQATGELFF
.	once	TRBJ2-7	TRBV11-3	TGTGCCAGCAGCCCTCAGGGGTTTTCCCTCTCCTACGAGCAGTACTTC	CASSPQGFSLSYEQYF
.	.	TRBJ2-7	TRBV5-1	TGCGCCAGCAGCGAGTACTCCTACGAGCAGTACTTC	CASSEYSYEQYF
TRBD2	.	TRBJ2-2	TRBV30	TGTGCCTGGAGTGTCCTCTGGGGACTAGCGGGAGGGCCGGGAACCGGGGAGCTGTTTTTT	CAWSVLWGLAGGPGTGELFF
TRBD1	.	TRBJ1-2	TRBV18	TGTGCCAGCTCACTGGGACAGCTTTATGGCTACACCTTC	CASSLGQLYGYTF
.	few	TRBJ2-1	TRBV25-1	TGTGCCAGCAGTGAATATAGCCTAGCGAGTGAGCAGTTCTTC	CASSEYSLASEQFF
.	.	TRBJ1-1	TRBV9	TGTGCCAGCAGCGTTGGTAGCGGGGGCTATACTGAAGCTTTCTTT	CASSVGSGGYTEAFF
TRBD2	.	TRBJ2-5	TRBV3-1/TRBV3-2	TGTGCCAGCAGCCAAGAAGGCTTGGCGGGAGCAGAGACCCAGTACTTC	CASSQEGLAGAETQYF
.	once	TRBJ2-7	TRBV29-1	TGCAGCGCCTTGGACAGCTACGAGCAGTACTTC	CSALDSYEQYF